This TCR beta chain was profiled in a study of OX40 agonist ivuxolimab in advanced cancers. TCRdb keeps only in-frame clones here, not all; method: immunoSEQ multiplex PCR. The data show roughly 32,000 clones, with less than 90% seen just once and 22% held by the top ten. This CDR3 has 14 residues. V lost 0 bases and J 0 bases, leaving 6 bases between the germline ends. In germline, CDR1 is SGHAT, CDR2 FQNNGV. Sequences were derived from CD4+ or CD8+ T cells sorted from blood, sampled in a trial of the OX40 agonist ivuxolimab. The V and J genes are TRBV11-2 and TRBJ2-7, with D unresolved. This receptor was obtained from an adult with an advanced solid tumor such as melanoma, head and neck, liver or kidney cancer. CDR3 in amino acids: CASSLEASSYEQYF. In DNA, the CDR3 is TGTGCCAGCAGCTTAGAAGCAAGCTCCTACGAGCAGTACTTC.